The rows below give T cell receptor beta chains drawn from one sample of a study of spatial heterogeneity in lung cancer. TCRdb reprocessed the 5' RACE reads with MiXCR, giving one entry per CDR3 protein. The sample lists fewer than 45,000 distinct CDR3 sequences, about 11% seen once, with 17% in the top ten. This specimen consisted of PBMCs, obtained at follow-up. Receptors were obtained from a female donor with early-stage non-small cell lung cancer. CDR3s include the opening cysteine and the closing phenylalanine or tryptophan. A D gene is named only where the DNA matches it firmly. A row's size may be missing; if present it is once, few, many or a size class.

>.|12|TRBV28|many|TRBJ1-2
TGTGCCAGCAGCGGGACAACATATGGCTACACCTTC
CASSGTTYGYTF
>.|14|TRBV12-3/TRBV12-4|many|TRBJ1-3
TGTGCCAGCACCCGCGGGGATTCTGGAAACACCATATATTTT
CASTRGDSGNTIYF
>.|14|TRBV7-9|few|TRBJ2-7
TGTGCCAGCAGCTTTCCGCAGGACAGTGGGGAGCAGTACTTC
CASSFPQDSGEQYF
>.|14|TRBV20-1|many|TRBJ2-7
TGCAGTGCTAGAAAGGGACACCTCACCTACGAGCAGTACTTC
CSARKGHLTYEQYF
>.|15|TRBV11-2|many|TRBJ2-6
TGTGCCAGCAGGAAACAGGTCTCTGGGGCCAACGTCCTGACTTTC
CASRKQVSGANVLTF
>TRBD1|14|TRBV28|many|TRBJ1-6
TGTGCCAGCAGGGCCGGGACAGGGGTCTCACCCCTCCACTTT
CASRAGTGVSPLHF
>.|14|TRBV5-1|.|TRBJ2-2
TGCGCCAGCAGACCCTCAGGGAACACCGGGGAGCTGTTTTTT
CASRPSGNTGELFF
>.|13|TRBV29-1|few|TRBJ2-5
TGCAGCGTCCCCTCAGGAGGGATACAGACCCAGTACTTC
CSVPSGGIQTQYF
>TRBD1|16|TRBV5-5|many|TRBJ1-1
TGTGCCAGCAGCTTGGCGGTACGGACAGGGGCGTCCGAAGCTTTCTTT
CASSLAVRTGASEAFF
>.|12|TRBV28|few|TRBJ2-7
TGTGCCAGCAGGACCCACGGCTACGAGCAGTACTTC
CASRTHGYEQYF
>TRBD1|13|TRBV20-1|.|TRBJ2-7
TGCAGTGCTAGCAGGGACAGGGAGGGCGAGCAGTACTTC
CSASRDREGEQYF
>TRBD2|14|TRBV6-2/TRBV6-3|many|TRBJ2-2
TGTGCCAGCAGTTTACTTTCTAGCGGGGGGCAACTGTTTTTT
CASSLLSSGGQLFF
>.|13|TRBV20-1|.|TRBJ1-2
TGCAGCGCTCCACAACAGGGCGCTCTTGGCTACACCTTC
CSAPQQGALGYTF
>TRBD1|13|TRBV20-1|.|TRBJ2-1
TGCAGTGCTAACAGGGGGCTATCCAATGAGCAGTTCTTC
CSANRGLSNEQFF
>.|14|TRBV6-6|few|TRBJ2-1
TGTGCCAGCAATGGGTTAGCGGCCTACAATGAGCAGTTCTTC
CASNGLAAYNEQFF
>TRBD2|17|TRBV7-3|many|TRBJ2-1
TGTGCCAGCAGCCCGAGACTAGCGGGGGGCCAATACAATGAGCAGTTCTTC
CASSPRLAGGQYNEQFF
>.|12|TRBV6-1|medium-sized|TRBJ2-2
TGTGCCAGCAGTCCGGACGTCGGGGAGCTGTTTTTT
CASSPDVGELFF
>.|14|TRBV3-1|few|TRBJ2-7
TGTGCCAGCAGCCAAGATCTCTACCATCTGGAGCAGTACTTC
CASSQDLYHLEQYF
>TRBD1|12|TRBV27|many|TRBJ1-2
TGTGCCAGCAGTGAACTAACAGGGGTCGCCACCTTC
CASSELTGVATF
>.|15|TRBV5-1|many|TRBJ2-3
TGCGCCAGCAGCCAGACCCCGGCAGGGGCAGATACGCAGTATTTT
CASSQTPAGADTQYF
>.|12|TRBV29-1|.|TRBJ1-5
TGCAGCCCCTGGCGGGGTTCTTTGTCCCAGCATTTT
CSPWRGSLSQHF
>.|15|TRBV28|.|TRBJ1-6
TGTGCCAGCAGCGCCCTACAGGGCTATAATTCACCCCTCCACTTT
CASSALQGYNSPLHF
>TRBD2|15|TRBV7-2|once|TRBJ2-1
TGTGCCAGCAGCTTAGCTAGCGGGGGCCACAATGAGCAGTTCTTC
CASSLASGGHNEQFF
>.|13|TRBV9|few|TRBJ1-5
TGTGCCAGCAGCGACGGGCGCTCAGGGCCCCAGCATTTT
CASSDGRSGPQHF
>.|14|TRBV5-1|few|TRBJ2-2
TGCGCCAGCAGCCCTACTATTTCCTCCGGGGAGCTGTTTTTT
CASSPTISSGELFF
>.|15|TRBV4-1|.|TRBJ2-3
TGCGCCAGCGCCGATCTTGACGGTATCACAGATACGCAGTATTTT
CASADLDGITDTQYF
>.|15|TRBV7-6|many|TRBJ1-4
TGTGCCAGCAGCTTAGGTGGTTCGTATAATGAAAAACTGTTTTTT
CASSLGGSYNEKLFF
>TRBD2|15|TRBV27|many|TRBJ2-3
TGTGCCAGCAGTAGCCCGGGGGGGTCCACAGATACGCAGTATTTT
CASSSPGGSTDTQYF
>.|16|TRBV4-2|few|TRBJ1-2
TGTGCCAGCAGCCAAGATGACAGCTTAGCTAACTATGGCTACACCTTC
CASSQDDSLANYGYTF
>TRBD1|16|TRBV3-1|many|TRBJ2-7
TGTGCCAGCAGCCAACCCATCGGGACAGGGGGTTACGAGCAGTACTTC
CASSQPIGTGGYEQYF
>TRBD2|16|TRBV20-1|.|TRBJ2-6
TGCAGTGCTAGCGCGGGGGGGCCTTCTGGGGCCAACGTCCTGACTTTC
CSASAGGPSGANVLTF
>.|11|TRBV9|.|TRBJ2-7
TGTGCCAGCGGGGAGGAGGGGGAGCAGTACTTC
CASGEEGEQYF
>TRBD1|15|TRBV25-1|.|TRBJ2-3
TGTGCCAGCTCCTCTCAGGGGGCGATGACAGATACGCAGTATTTT
CASSSQGAMTDTQYF
>TRBD1|13|TRBV7-8|many|TRBJ2-7
TGTGCCAGCAGCGACAGGGTAGCCTACGAGCAGTACTTC
CASSDRVAYEQYF
>TRBD1|14|TRBV10-1|.|TRBJ1-4
TGCGCCAGCAGTGGAGGGACAGAGTTTGAAAAACTGTTTTTT
CASSGGTEFEKLFF
>TRBD2|14|TRBV5-1|few|TRBJ2-5
TGCGCCAGCAGCCCGGGGGGGGCCCTGGAGACCCAGTACTTC
CASSPGGALETQYF
>.|13|TRBV20-1|.|TRBJ2-1
TGCAGTGCTAGTTTACCGATTCACAATGAGCAGTTCTTC
CSASLPIHNEQFF
>.|17|TRBV18|.|TRBJ2-5
TGTGCCAGCTCACCAAAGGCGCTTGGCCAGTCCCCAGAGACCCAGTACTTC
CASSPKALGQSPETQYF
>TRBD1|14|TRBV29-1|many|TRBJ2-3
TGCAGCGTCGCCGGGACAGCGAACACAGATACGCAGTATTTT
CSVAGTANTDTQYF
>.|15|TRBV7-3|few|TRBJ2-3
TGTGCCAGCAGCTTAACTGGGACTAGCACAGATACGCAGTATTTT
CASSLTGTSTDTQYF
>TRBD2|17|TRBV7-2|many|TRBJ2-3
TGTGCCAGCAGCTTAGCCGGGACTAGCGGGGGGGCTAATACGCAGTATTTT
CASSLAGTSGGANTQYF
>.|13|TRBV30|medium-sized|TRBJ1-4
TGTGCCTGGAAGACAGGCAAGAGTGAAAAACTGTTTTTT
CAWKTGKSEKLFF
>.|18|TRBV3-1|many|TRBJ2-7
TGTGCCAGCAGCCAGCCCATCTGGGCCCAGGCCCCGATCTACGAGCAGTACTTC
CASSQPIWAQAPIYEQYF
>TRBD1|16|TRBV4-2|many|TRBJ1-2
TGTGCCAGCAGCCACACCGGGACAGTCCGTAACTATGGCTACACCTTC
CASSHTGTVRNYGYTF
>.|15|TRBV18|few|TRBJ1-2
TGTGCCAGCTCACCAACCCTCGGAACTAACTATGGCTACACCTTC
CASSPTLGTNYGYTF